A selection of T cell receptor beta chains follows, all from one sample in a study of vaccination effects on CD4 cells after COVID-19. The method was immunoSEQ multiplex PCR; TCRdb's version includes in-frame clones alone and lacks a portion of them. The sample includes 55,000 to 80,000 clones, roughly 80% of them seen just once. Their target antigens are unknown. The sample was CD4+ T cells from PBMCs cultured with SARS-CoV-2 spike peptides, taken before COVID-19 vaccination. The source of these receptors is a human donor who received a COVID-19 vaccine. Both conserved end residues are part of each CDR3. The D gene is left open where the match is weak. Size is stated for part of the rows, as once, few or many counts, or as a class when the clone is expanded.

V,J,D,size,DNA,CDR3
TRBV30,TRBJ1-5,.,once,TGTGCCTGGAGTGTTCAGGGCCATCAGCCCCAGCATTTT,CAWSVQGHQPQHF
TRBV4-1,TRBJ2-2,.,.,TGCGCCAGCAGCCACAGGGCCACCGGGGAGCTGTTTTTT,CASSHRATGELFF
TRBV5-1,TRBJ1-1,.,.,TGCGCCAGCAGTAGGACAGAGAACACTGAAGCTTTCTTT,CASSRTENTEAFF
TRBV19,TRBJ1-1,TRBD1,.,TGTGCCAGTAAACTACAGGGGTACACTGAAGCTTTCTTT,CASKLQGYTEAFF
TRBV29-1,TRBJ2-3,.,.,TGCAGCGTCGAGGCCGCCATGGGCACAGATACGCAGTATTTT,CSVEAAMGTDTQYF
TRBV21-1,TRBJ1-3,.,.,TGTGCCAGCAGCAAGTTGGGATATAGACAGGGGTGGCCGGAGAACACCATATATTTT,CASSKLGYRQGWPENTIYF
TRBV5-1,TRBJ1-3,TRBD1,few,TGCGCCAGCAGCTTAACCCAGGGGGCTCTCGGAGGAAACACCATATATTTT,CASSLTQGALGGNTIYF
TRBV5-1,TRBJ2-1,TRBD2,.,TGCGCCAGCAGCTTCTTATCCTCGGGACTAGCGGGGTCGTCCTACAATGAGCAGTTCTTC,CASSFLSSGLAGSSYNEQFF
TRBV6-5,TRBJ2-3,.,.,TGTGCCAGCAGAGTAGGGGGCACAGATACGCAGTATTTT,CASRVGGTDTQYF
TRBV6-5,TRBJ2-5,.,.,TGTGCCTTCATGGAAACCCGGGGCCGGGGAAAGACCCAGTACTTC,CAFMETRGRGKTQYF
TRBV28,TRBJ1-5,.,.,TGTGCCAGCAGTTTGAGAGAGCCTAATCAGCCCCAGCATTTT,CASSLREPNQPQHF
TRBV5-6,TRBJ2-5,.,.,TGTGCCAGCAGCTCGGCGGGCCAAGAGACCCAGTACTTC,CASSSAGQETQYF
TRBV25-1,TRBJ1-2,.,once,TGTGCCAGCAGTGGGGGGACCCTGTATGGCTACACCTTC,CASSGGTLYGYTF
TRBV25-1,TRBJ1-6,.,few,TGTGCCAGCAGTGGCGGCCCGACCCTCCACTTT,CASSGGPTLHF
TRBV5-4,TRBJ1-1,.,.,TGTGCCAGCAGCAGGGACGTTGGGTTAAGCACTGAAGCTTTCTTT,CASSRDVGLSTEAFF
TRBV5-1,TRBJ2-1,.,.,TGCGCCAGCTCTCAAAAGGGAGGAGGGGGGGCGATTCGTGAGCAGTTCTTC,CASSQKGGGGAIREQFF
TRBV5-6,TRBJ2-5,.,.,TGTGCCAGCAGCCAAGCTTTCGGGGACCAAGAGACCCAGTACTTC,CASSQAFGDQETQYF
TRBV14,TRBJ2-1,TRBD2,.,TGTGCCAGCAGCCTACGTCCCGGGACTAGCACCTACAATGAGCAGTTCTTC,CASSLRPGTSTYNEQFF
TRBV6-6,TRBJ1-6,.,few,TGTGCCAGCAGCATCATCGGACAGAAGAATAATTCACCCCTCCACTTT,CASSIIGQKNNSPLHF
TRBV5-1,TRBJ1-2,.,.,TGCGCCAGCAGCTTGTCAGACGGAGATTATGGCTACACCTTC,CASSLSDGDYGYTF
TRBV3-1/TRBV3-2,TRBJ1-3,.,.,TGTGCCAGCAGCCAAGAAACTCTGGGAGGAAACACCATATATTTT,CASSQETLGGNTIYF
TRBV11-2,TRBJ1-4,.,.,TGTGCCAGCAGCACCCACCTCGGGGAGGCGAATGAAAAACTGTTTTTT,CASSTHLGEANEKLFF
TRBV19,TRBJ1-5,TRBD1,few,TGTGCCAGTAGTATATCCAGACAGGGAGCTCAGCCCCAGCATTTT,CASSISRQGAQPQHF
TRBV7-2,TRBJ2-5,.,.,TGTGCCAGCAGACCCGGACGTGCTCAAGAGACCCAGTACTTC,CASRPGRAQETQYF